This T cell receptor beta chain was observed in a study of blood T cells in healthy people across ages. For this clonotype: The antigen remains undetermined.

Using a J-beta primer mix together with a sample-barcoded 5' primer, a second PCR was run for roughly 6 to 11 cycles. All cDNA molecules were each tagged by a template-switch adaptor with 12 random nucleotides. In TCRdb, the 5' RACE reads were re-called with MiXCR into one record per CDR3 protein. The data contain under 800,000 distinct CDR3 sequences, roughly 43% of them seen just once; the ten biggest clones take up under 25%. Trimming cost V 4 bases and J 3 bases, with 12 bases left between them. Germline CDR1 is SGHTA and CDR2 is FQGNSA. This CDR3 has 14 amino acids. Overall study findings and caveats: Fewer expanded clones and more diversity marked long-lived versus aged donors. Researchers judged that diversity estimates from one million T cells fell short of true values. PBMCs went unsorted, and a conclusive naive versus antigen-experienced comparison was therefore prevented.

This chain links TRBV7-2 with TRBJ1-1; perhaps TRBD1 as D (6 bases). This TCR was recovered from a woman in her fifties or sixties in good health. The sample comprised blood. As DNA, the CDR3 is TGTGCCAGCAGCTCGCAGGGGCGAGACACTGAAGCTTTCTTT. Protein: CASSSQGRDTEAFF. Full variable domain (outside the CDR3, taken from reference TRBV7-2 and TRBJ1-1): GAGVSQSPSNKVTEKGKDVELRCDPISGHTALYWYRQSLGQGLEFLIYFQGNSAPDKSGLPSDRFSAERTGGSVSTLTIQRTQQEDSAVYLCASSSQGRDTEAFFGQGTRLTVV.